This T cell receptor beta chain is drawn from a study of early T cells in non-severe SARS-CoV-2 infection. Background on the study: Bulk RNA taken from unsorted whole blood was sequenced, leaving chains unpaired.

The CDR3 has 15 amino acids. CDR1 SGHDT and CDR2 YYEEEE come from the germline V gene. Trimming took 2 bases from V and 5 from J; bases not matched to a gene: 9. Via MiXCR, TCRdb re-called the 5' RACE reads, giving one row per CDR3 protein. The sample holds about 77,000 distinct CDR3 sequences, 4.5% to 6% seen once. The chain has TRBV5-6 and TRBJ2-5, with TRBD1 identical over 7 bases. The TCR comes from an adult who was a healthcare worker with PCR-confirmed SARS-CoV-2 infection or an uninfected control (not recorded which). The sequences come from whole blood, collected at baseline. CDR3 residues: CASSLGGLGAETQYF. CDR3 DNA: TGTGCCAGCAGCTTAGGGGGCCTGGGCGCGGAGACCCAGTACTTC.